This T cell receptor (beta chain) comes out of a study of T cells in Graves' hyperthyroidism and ophthalmopathy. In germline, CDR1 is LGHDT, CDR2 YNNKEL (reference sequence). J gave up 8 bases and V 1 base, and 5 bases lay outside the gene matches. This CDR3 is 14 amino acids long. Overall study findings and caveats: The blood repertoire included most of the expanded thyroid clonotypes above 0.001.

As concerns this clonotype: The antigen is not known.

TCR beta CDR3 regions were amplified from RNA transcripts. The HTBI primer set drove a first-round RT-PCR of the TCR CDR3. TCRdb re-derived calls from the multiplex PCR reads in MiXCR, one entry per CDR3 protein. The sample has about 350,000 distinct CDR3 sequences, 15% to 20% seen once. Duration under 3 months, a NOSPECS grade of at least 4, and a Clinical Activity Score of at least 3 characterized the ophthalmopathy patients. The receptor's source is a woman between 35 and 50 years old with Graves' ophthalmopathy. Sequencing was performed on blood. J is TRBJ2-4 and V is TRBV3-1; 7 bases are shared with TRBD1. The CDR3: CASSQVTGADIQYF. DNA of the CDR3: TGTGCCAGCAGCCAAGTAACAGGGGCGGACATTCAGTACTTC. Looking up the rest from reference TRBV3-1 and TRBJ2-4 gives the full variable domain: DTAVSQTPKYLVTQMGNDKSIKCEQNLGHDTMYWYKQDSKKFLKIMFSYNNKELIINETVPNRFSPKSPDKAHLNLHINSLELGDSAVYFCASSQVTGADIQYFGAGTRLSVL.